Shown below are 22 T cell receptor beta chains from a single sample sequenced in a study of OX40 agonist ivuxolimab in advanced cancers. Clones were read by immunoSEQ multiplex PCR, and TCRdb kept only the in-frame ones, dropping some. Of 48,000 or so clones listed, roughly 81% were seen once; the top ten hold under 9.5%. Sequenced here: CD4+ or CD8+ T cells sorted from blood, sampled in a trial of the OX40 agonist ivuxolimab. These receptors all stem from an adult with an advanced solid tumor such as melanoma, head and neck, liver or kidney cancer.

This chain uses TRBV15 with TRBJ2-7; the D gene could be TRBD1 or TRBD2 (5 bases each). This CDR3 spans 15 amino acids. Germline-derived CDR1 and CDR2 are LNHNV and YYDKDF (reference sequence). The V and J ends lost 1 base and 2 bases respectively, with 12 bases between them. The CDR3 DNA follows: TGTGCCACCAGCAGAGTCGGGACCCTGCCCTACGAGCAGTACTTC. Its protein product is CATSRVGTLPYEQYF.

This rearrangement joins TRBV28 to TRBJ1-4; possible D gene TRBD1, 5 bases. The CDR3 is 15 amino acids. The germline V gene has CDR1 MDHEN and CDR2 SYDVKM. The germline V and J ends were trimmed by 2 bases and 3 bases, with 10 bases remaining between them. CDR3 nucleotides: TGTGCCAGCAGTTTAGGGGCAGCCTCTAATGAAAAACTGTTTTTT. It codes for CASSLGAASNEKLFF.

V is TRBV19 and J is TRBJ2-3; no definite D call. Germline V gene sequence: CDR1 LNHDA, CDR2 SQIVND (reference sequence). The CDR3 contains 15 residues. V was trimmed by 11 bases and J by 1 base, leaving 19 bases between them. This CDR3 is CAYPWAEWGTDTQYF. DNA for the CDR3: TGTGCCTACCCCTGGGCGGAGTGGGGCACAGATACGCAGTATTTT.

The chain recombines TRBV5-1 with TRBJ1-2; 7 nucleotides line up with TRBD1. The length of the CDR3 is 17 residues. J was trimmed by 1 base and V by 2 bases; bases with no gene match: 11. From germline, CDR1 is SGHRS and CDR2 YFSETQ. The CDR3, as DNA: TGCGCCAGCAGCTTACAGGGGTATCCATCGGATAACTATGGCTACACCTTC. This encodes CASSLQGYPSDNYGYTF.

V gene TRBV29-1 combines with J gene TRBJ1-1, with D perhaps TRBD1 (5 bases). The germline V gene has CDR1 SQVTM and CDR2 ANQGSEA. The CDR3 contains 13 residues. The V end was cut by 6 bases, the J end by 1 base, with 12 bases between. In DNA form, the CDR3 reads TGCAGCGTCCGAGAAGGGACGAACACTGAAGCTTTCTTT. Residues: CSVREGTNTEAFF.

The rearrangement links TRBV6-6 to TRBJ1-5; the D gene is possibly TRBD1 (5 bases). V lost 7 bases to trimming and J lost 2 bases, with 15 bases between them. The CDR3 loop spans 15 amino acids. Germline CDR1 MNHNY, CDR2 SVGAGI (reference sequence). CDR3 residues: CASIQGPVGNQPQHF. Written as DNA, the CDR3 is TGTGCCAGCATCCAGGGACCAGTGGGCAATCAGCCCCAGCATTTT.

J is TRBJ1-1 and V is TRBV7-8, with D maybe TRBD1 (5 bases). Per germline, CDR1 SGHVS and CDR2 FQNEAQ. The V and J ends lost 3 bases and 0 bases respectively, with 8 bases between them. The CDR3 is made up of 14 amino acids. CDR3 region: CASSLGPLNTEAFF. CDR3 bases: TGTGCCAGCAGCTTGGGACCATTGAACACTGAAGCTTTCTTT.

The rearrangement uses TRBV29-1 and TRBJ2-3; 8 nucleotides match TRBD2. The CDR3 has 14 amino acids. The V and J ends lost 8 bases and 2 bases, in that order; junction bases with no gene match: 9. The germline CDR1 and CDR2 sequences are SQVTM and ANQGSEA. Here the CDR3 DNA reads TGCAGCCTCCAACCACTAGCGGTCACAGATACGCAGTATTTT. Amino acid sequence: CSLQPLAVTDTQYF.

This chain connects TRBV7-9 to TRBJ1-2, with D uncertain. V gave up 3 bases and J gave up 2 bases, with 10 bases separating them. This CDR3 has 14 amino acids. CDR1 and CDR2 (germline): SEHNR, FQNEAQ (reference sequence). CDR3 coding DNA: TGTGCCAGCAGCTTTAACGCGGGGAACTATGGCTACACCTTC. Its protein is CASSFNAGNYGYTF.

The CDR3 loop is CASRARGQGVSRYGYTF. CDR3 DNA: TGTGCCAGCAGGGCTAGGGGACAGGGGGTATCGCGGTATGGCTACACCTTC. This chain connects TRBV21-1 to TRBJ1-2; TRBD1, the table's D call, lacks a check against the DNA. TRBV21-1 is recorded as a pseudogene. The CDR3 is made up of 17 amino acids.

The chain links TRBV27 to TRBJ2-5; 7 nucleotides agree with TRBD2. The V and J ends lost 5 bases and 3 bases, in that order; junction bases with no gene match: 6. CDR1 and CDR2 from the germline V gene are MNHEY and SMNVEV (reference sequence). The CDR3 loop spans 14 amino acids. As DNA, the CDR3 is TGTGCCAGCAGTCCTAGCGGATGGGAAGAGACCCAGTACTTC. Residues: CASSPSGWEETQYF.

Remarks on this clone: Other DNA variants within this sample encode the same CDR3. DNA for the CDR3: TGTGCCTGGAGTGTTCTAGCGGGAGGTGGTAATGAGCAGTTCTTC. Amino acids: CAWSVLAGGGNEQFF. V gene TRBV30 combines with J gene TRBJ2-1; TRBD2 aligns across 11 bases. V lost 0 bases, J lost 7 bases, and 5 bases stayed unmatched. This CDR3 is 15 amino acids long. Per the germline V gene, CDR1 is GTSNPN and CDR2 is SVGIG (reference sequence).

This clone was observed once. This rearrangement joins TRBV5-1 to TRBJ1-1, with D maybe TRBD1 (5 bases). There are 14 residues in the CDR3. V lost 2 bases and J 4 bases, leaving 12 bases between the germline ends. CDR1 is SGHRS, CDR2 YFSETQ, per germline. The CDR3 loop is CASSFAEGSTEAFF. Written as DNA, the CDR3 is TGCGCCAGCAGCTTCGCCGAGGGGTCCACTGAAGCTTTCTTT.

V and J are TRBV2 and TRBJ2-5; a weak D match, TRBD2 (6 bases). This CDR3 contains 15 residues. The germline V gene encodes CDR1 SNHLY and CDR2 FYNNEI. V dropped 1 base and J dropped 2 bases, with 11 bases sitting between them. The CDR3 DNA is TGTGCCAGCAGTGAAGTAAAGGCGGGGCAAGAGACCCAGTACTTC. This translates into CASSEVKAGQETQYF.

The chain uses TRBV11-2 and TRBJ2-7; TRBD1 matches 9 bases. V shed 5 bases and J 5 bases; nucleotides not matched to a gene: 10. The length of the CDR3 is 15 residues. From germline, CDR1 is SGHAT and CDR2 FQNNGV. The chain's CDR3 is CASSVARTGVNEQYF. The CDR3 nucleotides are TGTGCCAGCAGCGTCGCGAGGACAGGGGTCAACGAGCAGTACTTC.

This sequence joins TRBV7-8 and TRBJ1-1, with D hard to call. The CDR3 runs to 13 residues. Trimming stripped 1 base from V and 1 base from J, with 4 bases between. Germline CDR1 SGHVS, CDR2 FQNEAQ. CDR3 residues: CASSLDSNTEAFF. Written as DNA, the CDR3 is TGTGCCAGCAGCTTAGATTCGAACACTGAAGCTTTCTTT. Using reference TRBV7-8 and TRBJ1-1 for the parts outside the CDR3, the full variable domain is GAGVSQSPRYKVAKRGQDVALRCDPISGHVSLFWYQQALGQGPEFLTYFQNEAQLDKSGLPSDRFFAERPEGSVSTLKIQRTQQEDSAVYLCASSLDSNTEAFFGQGTRLTVV.

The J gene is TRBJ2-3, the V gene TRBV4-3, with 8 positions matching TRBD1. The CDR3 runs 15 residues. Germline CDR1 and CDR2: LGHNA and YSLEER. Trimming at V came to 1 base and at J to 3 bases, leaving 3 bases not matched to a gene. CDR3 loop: CASSQVTGGTDTQYF. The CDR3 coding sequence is TGCGCCAGCAGCCAAGTCACAGGGGGGACAGATACGCAGTATTTT.

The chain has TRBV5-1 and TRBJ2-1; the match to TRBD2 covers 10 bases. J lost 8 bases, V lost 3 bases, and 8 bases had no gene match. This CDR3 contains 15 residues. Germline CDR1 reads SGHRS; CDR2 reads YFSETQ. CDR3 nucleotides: TGCGCCAGCAGCTCCGCTAGCGGGAGTATGGATGAGCAGTTCTTC. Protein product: CASSSASGSMDEQFF.

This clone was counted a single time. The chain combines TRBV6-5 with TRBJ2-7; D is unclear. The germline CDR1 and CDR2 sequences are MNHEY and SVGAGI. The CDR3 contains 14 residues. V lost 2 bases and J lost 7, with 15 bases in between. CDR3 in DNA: TGTGCCAGCAGTTACGGCGCCGCCAAGGGAGAGCAGTACTTC. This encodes CASSYGAAKGEQYF.

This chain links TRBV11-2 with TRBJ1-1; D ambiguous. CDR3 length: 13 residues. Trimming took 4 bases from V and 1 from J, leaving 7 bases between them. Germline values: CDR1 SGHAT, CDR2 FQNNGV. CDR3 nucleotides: TGTGCCAGCAGCTCCCAGCAGAACACTGAAGCTTTCTTT. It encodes CASSSQQNTEAFF.

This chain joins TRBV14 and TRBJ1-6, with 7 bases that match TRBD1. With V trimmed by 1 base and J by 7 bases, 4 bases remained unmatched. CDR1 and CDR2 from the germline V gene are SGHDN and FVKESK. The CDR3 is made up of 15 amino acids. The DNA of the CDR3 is TGTGCCAGCAGCCAAGGACAGGGATTAAATTCACCCCTCCACTTT. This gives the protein CASSQGQGLNSPLHF.

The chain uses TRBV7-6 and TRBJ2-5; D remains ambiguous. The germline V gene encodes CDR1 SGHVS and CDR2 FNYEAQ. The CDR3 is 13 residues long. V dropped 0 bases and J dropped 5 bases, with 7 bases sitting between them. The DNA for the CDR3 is TGTGCCAGCAGCTTAGCCGGAGCGGAGACCCAGTACTTC. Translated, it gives CASSLAGAETQYF.